This T cell receptor beta chain was sequenced during a study of blood T cell repertoires in COVID-19 (dated by TCRdb to between 2020 and 2021). For context, the study as a whole: Collaborator samples came from the United States, Italy and Spain and covered acute and convalescent phases of COVID-19. The prospective study material was composed of cDNA or gDNA derived from T cells, B-cell-depleted T cells, or PBMCs. Deeply sampled blood TCRbeta repertoires from subjects exposed to, actively infected with, or recovered from COVID-19 were included in the dataset. The repertoires were made available in a free public database intended to serve as a resource for research on the immune response to SARS-CoV-2. The samples were drawn from two sources: the first 160 participants of the ongoing ImmuneRACE study, and 1,200 or so subjects contributed by 6 global collaborators. A de-identified subject ID, COVID-19 status, age in years and sex were almost always included in the sample metadata. Where available, HLA class I and class II types were obtained from metadata supplied by the sample provider rather than from assay-based typing. Overall study outcomes, separate from this receptor: The amount of clinical and demographic metadata varied by source and participant and was provided uncurated.

One collaborating source in Seattle enrolled patients while the patients were actively infected and followed the patients over time throughout the course of disease. Each collaborating institution followed its own protocols to collect whole blood in K2EDTA tubes. For TCRbeta analysis, collaborators shipped samples in one of three forms: frozen whole blood, isolated PBMCs, or DNA extracted from either of those sample types. The count of this clone is one. Its antigen specificity is not known. No much larger clone is present one base from it, and per-base qualities are unavailable. TCRbeta CDR3 regions were amplified from genomic DNA using the immunoSEQ Assay, a bias-controlled multiplex PCR. On the authors' methods: The number of nucleated cells in each sample was estimated by amplification of reference gene primers within the assay. Sequence reads were collapsed and filtered to measure the absolute abundance of every unique TCRbeta CDR3 rearrangement. Productive Simpson clonality was computed per sample as the square root of Simpson's diversity index over productive rearrangements. TCRdb limited this immuneACCESS table to in-frame rearrangements with V and J called. A share of clones is missing; checked studies link under half to unresolved V genes, and the rest is unexplained. D and trimming come from the DNA, and the V and J calls and clone size come from that table. For this sample there are some 450,000 clones; approximately 90% appear just once. 0.75% to 0.85% of the sample goes to the ten largest clones.

The clonotype was recovered from a young man with COVID-19, enrolled during active disease. Sample: peripheral blood.

The CDR3 has the sequence CASSLAGRGGEQFF. The nucleotide sequence reads TGTGCCAGCAGCTTAGCTGGAAGGGGTGGTGAGCAGTTCTTC. The V and J genes are TRBV7-9 and TRBJ2-1; possibly the D gene is TRBD1, per 5 matching bases. The junction carries 12 bases between V and J, which are trimmed by 0 bases and 9 bases respectively. Looking up the germline V gene (reference sequence) yields CDR1 SEHNR and CDR2 FQNEAQ. Reading from cysteine to phenylalanine, the CDR3 counts 14 amino acids. The entry retains the CDR3 DNA only, 42 bases that are in frame from base 1.